The 6 T cell receptor beta chains below were found in one sample sequenced in a study of tissue T cells after allogeneic stem cell transplantation (dated by TCRdb to the early 2020s). Library preparation used the immunoSEQ multiplex PCR assay. Sourced from immuneACCESS, this table was stored by TCRdb with only in-frame sequences that have V and J called. A share of the clones is absent; for the studies checked, an unresolved V gene accounts for under half, and the remainder has no known explanation. The sample table holds tens of thousands of clones, of which just under 75% were seen once. Over 0.6% of the sample is held by the ten biggest clonotypes. Material: spleen. The receptor source for this set is a female BALB/c mouse in good health. This strain possesses the MHC haplotype H2-d.

Details on this clone: Any gene name here is a mouse gene name. The CDR3 end lies 1 residue beyond the end of the read and is filled in from the germline J gene. V and J are TRBV13-3 and TRBJ1-3; 9 bases are a match to TRBD1. The V gene's germline CDR1 is NNHDY and CDR2 SYVADS. Trimming at V came to 2 bases and at J to 3 bases, leaving 3 bases not matched to a gene. The CDR3 is 15 residues long. CDR3 region: CASSERTGVGNTLYF. The DNA read from the CDR3 is TGTGCCAGCAGTGAGAGGACAGGGGTTGGAAATACGCTCTAT.

A remark on this clone: Germline and genes here are mouse. The CDR3 extends 1 residue past the end of the read, so its final part is completed from the germline J gene. The chain couples TRBV13-2 to TRBJ1-2, with 8 bases fitting TRBD1. CDR1 and CDR2 (germline): NNHNN, SYGAGS (reference sequence). The CDR3 extends over 15 amino acids. The junction had 2 bases not matched to a gene; V was cut back by 0 bases and J by 1 base. The DNA read from the CDR3 is TGTGCCAGCGGTGATGGACAGGGGAAAAACTCCGACTACACC. Translating it yields CASGDGQGKNSDYT. The complete CDR3 protein is CASGDGQGKNSDYTF.

Note on this clone: Mouse gene names apply. Read sequence stops 1 residue before the CDR3 end, and the germline J gene provides the missing end. The rearrangement links TRBV16 to TRBJ2-7; the match to TRBD2 covers 10 bases. The CDR3 consists of 14 residues. The germline gives CDR1 SGHSA, CDR2 FRNQAP. The trim removed 2 bases at V and 5 bases at J, leaving 3 bases unmatched. Here the CDR3 reads CASSLRDWGDEQYF. CDR3 DNA, as far as it was read: TGTGCAAGCAGCTTACGGGACTGGGGAGATGAACAGTAC.

This clone turned up a few times. Mouse gene names apply. The CDR3 is cut off 1 residue early in the read; its end comes from the germline J gene. This sequence joins TRBV5 and TRBJ2-7, with unresolved D. Germline V gene sequence: CDR1 LGHNA, CDR2 YNLKQL (reference sequence). V was clipped by 0 bases and J by 0 bases, with 9 bases between them. The CDR3 sequence is 15 residues long. CDR3 bases read: TGTGCCAGCAGCCAAGAGAGGCTGGACTCCTATGAACAGTAC. Translating gives CASSQERLDSYEQY. The full CDR3 protein is CASSQERLDSYEQYF.

The sample holds a few counts of this clone. Here the gene names and germline are mouse. Coverage ceases 1 residue before the CDR3 finishes, and the germline J gene fills in the end. V is TRBV13-3 and J is TRBJ2-7; 10 nucleotides line up with TRBD1. The CDR3 spans 14 residues. With 3 bases clipped from V and 3 bases from J, the junction kept 3 bases outside the gene matches. Germline CDR1 is NNHDY and CDR2 is SYVADS. The CDR3 bases that were read are TGTGCCAGCAGTGCCCGGGACAGGGGCTATGAACAGTAC. This gives the protein CASSARDRGYEQY. The complete CDR3 reads CASSARDRGYEQYF.

This clone came up once. Mouse germline and gene names are used. The CDR3 end falls 1 residue outside the read, so it is completed with the germline J gene. The chain links TRBV20 to TRBJ2-2, with D maybe TRBD1 (5 bases). Germline assignment: CDR1 GFQATS and CDR2 STVNSAI. V lost 2 bases and J 4 bases, leaving 8 bases between the germline ends. The CDR3 spans 13 residues. The sequenced CDR3 bases are TGTGGTGCTAGGACAGGCGGCACCGGGCAGCTCTAC. It translates to CGARTGGTGQLY. The entire CDR3 sequence reads CGARTGGTGQLYF.